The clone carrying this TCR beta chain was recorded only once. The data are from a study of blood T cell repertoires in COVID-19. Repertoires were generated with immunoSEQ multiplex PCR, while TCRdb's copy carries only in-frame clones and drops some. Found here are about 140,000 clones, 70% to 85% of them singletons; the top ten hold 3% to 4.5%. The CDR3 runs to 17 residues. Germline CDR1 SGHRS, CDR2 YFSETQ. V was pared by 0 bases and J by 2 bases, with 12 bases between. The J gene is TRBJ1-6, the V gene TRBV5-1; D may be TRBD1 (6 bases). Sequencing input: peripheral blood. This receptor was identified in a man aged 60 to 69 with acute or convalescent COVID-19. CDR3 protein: CASSLAGRGTYNSPLHF. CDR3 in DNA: TGCGCCAGCAGCTTGGCCGGCAGGGGCACCTATAATTCACCCCTCCACTTT.